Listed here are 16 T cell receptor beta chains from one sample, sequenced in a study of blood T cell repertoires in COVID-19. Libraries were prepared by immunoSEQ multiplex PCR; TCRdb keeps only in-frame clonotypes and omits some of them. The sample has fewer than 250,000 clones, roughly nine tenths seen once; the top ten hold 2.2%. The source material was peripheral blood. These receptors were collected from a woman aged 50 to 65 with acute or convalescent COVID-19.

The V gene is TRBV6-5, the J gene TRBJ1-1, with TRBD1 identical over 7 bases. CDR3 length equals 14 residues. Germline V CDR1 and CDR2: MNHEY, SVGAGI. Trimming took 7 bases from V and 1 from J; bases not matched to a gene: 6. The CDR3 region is CASTSGTANTEAFF. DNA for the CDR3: TGTGCCAGCACCTCCGGGACAGCGAACACTGAAGCTTTCTTT.

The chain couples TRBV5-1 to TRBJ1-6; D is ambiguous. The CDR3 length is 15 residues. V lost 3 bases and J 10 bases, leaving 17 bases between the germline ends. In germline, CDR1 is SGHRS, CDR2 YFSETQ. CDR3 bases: TGCGCCAGCAGCTACGCCATCGGGGTGGAGTCACCCCTCCACTTT. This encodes CASSYAIGVESPLHF.

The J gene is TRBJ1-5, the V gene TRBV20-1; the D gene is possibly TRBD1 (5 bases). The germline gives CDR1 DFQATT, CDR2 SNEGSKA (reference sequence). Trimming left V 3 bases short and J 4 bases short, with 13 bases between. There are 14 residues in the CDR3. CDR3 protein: CSASDDRKNQPQHF. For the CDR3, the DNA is TGCAGTGCTAGTGACGACAGAAAGAATCAGCCCCAGCATTTT.

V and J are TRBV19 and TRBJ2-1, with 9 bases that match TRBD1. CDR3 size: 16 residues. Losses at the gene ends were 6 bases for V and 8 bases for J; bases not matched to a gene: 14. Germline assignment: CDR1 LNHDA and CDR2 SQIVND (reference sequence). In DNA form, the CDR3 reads TGTGCCAGTAGAGACACCGGGACAGGGTGGAAGGATGAGCAGTTCTTC. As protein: CASRDTGTGWKDEQFF.

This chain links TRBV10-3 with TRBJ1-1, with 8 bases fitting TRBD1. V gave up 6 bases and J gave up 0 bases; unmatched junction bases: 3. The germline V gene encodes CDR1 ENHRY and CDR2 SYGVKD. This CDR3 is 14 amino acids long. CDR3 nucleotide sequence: TGTGCCATCAGAAGACAGGGGATGAACACTGAAGCTTTCTTT. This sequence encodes CAIRRQGMNTEAFF.

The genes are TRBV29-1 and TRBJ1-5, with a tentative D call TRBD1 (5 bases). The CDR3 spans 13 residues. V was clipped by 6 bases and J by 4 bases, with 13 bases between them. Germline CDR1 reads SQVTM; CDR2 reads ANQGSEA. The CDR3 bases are TGCAGCGTGACAGACAGTCCGAATCAGCCCCAGCATTTT. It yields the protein CSVTDSPNQPQHF. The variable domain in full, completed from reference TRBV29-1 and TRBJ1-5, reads SAVISQKPSRDICQRGTSLTIQCQVDSQVTMMFWYRQQPGQSLTLIATANQGSEATYESGFVIDKFPISRPNLTFSTLTVSNMSPEDSSIYLCSVTDSPNQPQHFGDGTRLSIL.

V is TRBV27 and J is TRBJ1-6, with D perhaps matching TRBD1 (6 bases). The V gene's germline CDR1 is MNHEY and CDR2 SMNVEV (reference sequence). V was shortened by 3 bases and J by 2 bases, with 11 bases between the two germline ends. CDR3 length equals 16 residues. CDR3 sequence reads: CASSFQGNTYNSPLHF. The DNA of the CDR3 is TGTGCCAGCAGTTTTCAGGGGAACACCTATAATTCACCCCTCCACTTT.

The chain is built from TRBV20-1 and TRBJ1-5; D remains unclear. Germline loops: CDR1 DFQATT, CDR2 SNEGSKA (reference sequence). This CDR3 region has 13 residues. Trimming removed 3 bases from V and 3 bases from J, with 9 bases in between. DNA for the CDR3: TGCAGTGCTAGTCGGGTCCTCAATCAGCCCCAGCATTTT. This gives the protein CSASRVLNQPQHF.

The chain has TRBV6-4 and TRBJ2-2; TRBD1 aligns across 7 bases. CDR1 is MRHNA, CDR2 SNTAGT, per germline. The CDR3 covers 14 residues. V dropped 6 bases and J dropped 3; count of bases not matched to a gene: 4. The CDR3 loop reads CASRRQGHTGELFF. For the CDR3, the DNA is TGTGCCAGCAGACGACAGGGCCACACCGGGGAGCTGTTTTTT.

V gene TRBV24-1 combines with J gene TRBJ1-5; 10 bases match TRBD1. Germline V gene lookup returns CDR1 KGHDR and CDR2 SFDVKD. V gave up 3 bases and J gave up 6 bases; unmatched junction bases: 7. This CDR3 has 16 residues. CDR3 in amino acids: CATSDTRDRGGQPQHF. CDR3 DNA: TGTGCCACCAGTGATACCCGGGACAGGGGAGGTCAGCCCCAGCATTTT.

The CDR3 sequence: CASSQGLGYTF. The CDR3 nucleotides are TGCGCCAGCAGCCAAGGACTGGGCTACACCTTC. This chain uses TRBV4-1 with TRBJ1-2; D is undetermined. The V end lost 1 base, the J end lost 8 bases, and 5 bases lay between the germline ends. Per the germline V gene, CDR1 is MGHRA and CDR2 is YSYEKL. The CDR3 has 11 amino acids.

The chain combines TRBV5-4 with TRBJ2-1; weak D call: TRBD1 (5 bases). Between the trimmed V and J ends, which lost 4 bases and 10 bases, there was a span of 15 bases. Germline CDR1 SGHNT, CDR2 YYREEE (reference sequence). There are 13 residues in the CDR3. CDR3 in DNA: TGTGCCAGCAGCCTGGTAGGGGCCGGAGAGCAGTTCTTC. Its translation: CASSLVGAGEQFF.

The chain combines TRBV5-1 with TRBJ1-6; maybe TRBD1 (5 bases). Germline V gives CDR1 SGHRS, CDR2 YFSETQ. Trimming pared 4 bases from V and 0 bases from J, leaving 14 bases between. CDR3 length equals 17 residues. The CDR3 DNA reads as TGCGCCAGCAGCAACCCGGGGGGTGGCTCCTATAATTCACCCCTCCACTTT. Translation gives CASSNPGGGSYNSPLHF.

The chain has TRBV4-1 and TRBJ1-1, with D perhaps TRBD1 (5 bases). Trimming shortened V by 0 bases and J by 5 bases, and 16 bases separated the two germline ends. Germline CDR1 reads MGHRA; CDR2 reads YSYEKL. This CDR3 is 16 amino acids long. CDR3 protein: CASSQDGVGGKTEAFF. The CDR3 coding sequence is TGCGCCAGCAGCCAAGATGGGGTTGGGGGGAAAACTGAAGCTTTCTTT.

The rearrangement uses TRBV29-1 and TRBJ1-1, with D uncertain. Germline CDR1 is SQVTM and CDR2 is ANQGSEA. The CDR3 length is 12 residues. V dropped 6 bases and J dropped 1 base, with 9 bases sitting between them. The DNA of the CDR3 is TGCAGCGTAGAACATCAGAACACTGAAGCTTTCTTT. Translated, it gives CSVEHQNTEAFF.

For the CDR3, the DNA is TGTGCCAGTAGTAACGGGCTAGCGGAGAACACCGGGGAGCTGTTTTTT. As protein: CASSNGLAENTGELFF. The chain carries TRBV19 and TRBJ2-2; 7 bases match TRBD2. The CDR3 covers 16 residues. With 4 bases clipped from V and 1 base from J, the junction kept 6 bases outside the gene matches. Germline lookup yields CDR1 LNHDA and CDR2 SQIVND (reference sequence).